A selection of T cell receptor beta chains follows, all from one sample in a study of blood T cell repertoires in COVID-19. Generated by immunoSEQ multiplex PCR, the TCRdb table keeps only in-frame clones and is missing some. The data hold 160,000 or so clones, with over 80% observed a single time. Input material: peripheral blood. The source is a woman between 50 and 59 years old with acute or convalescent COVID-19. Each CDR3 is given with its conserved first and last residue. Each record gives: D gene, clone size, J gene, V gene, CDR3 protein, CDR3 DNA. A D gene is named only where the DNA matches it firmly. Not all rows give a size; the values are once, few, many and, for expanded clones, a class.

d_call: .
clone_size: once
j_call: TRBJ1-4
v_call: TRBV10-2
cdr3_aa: CASRYEREKLFF
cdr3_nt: TGCGCCAGCCGTTACGAGAGGGAAAAACTGTTTTTT

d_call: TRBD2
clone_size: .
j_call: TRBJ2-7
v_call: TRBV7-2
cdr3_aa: CASSLLAGVDYEQYF
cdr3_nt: TGTGCCAGCAGCTTGCTAGCGGGAGTCGACTACGAGCAGTACTTC

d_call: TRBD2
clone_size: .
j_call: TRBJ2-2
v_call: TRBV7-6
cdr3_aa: CASSHSGGAATGELFF
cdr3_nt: TGTGCCAGCAGCCATAGCGGGGGGGCCGCCACCGGGGAGCTGTTTTTT

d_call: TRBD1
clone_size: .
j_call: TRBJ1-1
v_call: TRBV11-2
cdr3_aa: CASSLGGQITEAFF
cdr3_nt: TGTGCCAGCAGCTTAGGGGGACAGATCACTGAAGCTTTCTTT

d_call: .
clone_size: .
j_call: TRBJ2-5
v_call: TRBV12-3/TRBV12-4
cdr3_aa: CASSAGTKETQYF
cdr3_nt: TGTGCCAGCAGTGCCGGGACAAAAGAGACCCAGTACTTC

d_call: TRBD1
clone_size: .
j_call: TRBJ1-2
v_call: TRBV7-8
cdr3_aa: CASSPDRGQGGYTF
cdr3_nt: TGTGCCAGCAGCCCGGACAGGGGGCAAGGTGGCTACACCTTC

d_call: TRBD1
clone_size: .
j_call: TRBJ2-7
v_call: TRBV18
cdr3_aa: CASSPRYRDSTYEQYF
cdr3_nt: TGTGCCAGCTCACCGAGATACCGGGACAGCACCTACGAGCAGTACTTC

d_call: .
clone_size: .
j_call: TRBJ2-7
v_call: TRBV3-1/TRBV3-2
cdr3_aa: CASSQGQSSYEQYF
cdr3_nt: TGTGCCAGCAGCCAAGGACAGAGCTCCTACGAGCAGTACTTC

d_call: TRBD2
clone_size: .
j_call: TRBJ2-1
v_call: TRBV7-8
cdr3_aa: CASSRRTSDYNEQFF
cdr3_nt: TGTGCCAGCAGCCGCCGGACTAGCGACTACAATGAGCAGTTCTTC

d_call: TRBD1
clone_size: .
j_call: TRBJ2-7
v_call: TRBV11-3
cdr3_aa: CASSLEQGAAEQYF
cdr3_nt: TGTGCCAGCAGCTTAGAACAGGGGGCGGCGGAGCAGTACTTC

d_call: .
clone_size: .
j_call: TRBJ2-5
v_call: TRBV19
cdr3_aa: CASRRTGTFLETQYF
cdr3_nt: TGTGCCAGTAGAAGAACCGGGACTTTCCTAGAGACCCAGTACTTC

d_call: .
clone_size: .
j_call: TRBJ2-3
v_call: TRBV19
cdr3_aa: CASSKGILDTQYF
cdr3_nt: TGTGCCAGTAGTAAGGGGATCTTAGATACGCAGTATTTT

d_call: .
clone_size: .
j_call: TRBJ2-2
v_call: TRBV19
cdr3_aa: CASSPRRQTNTGELFF
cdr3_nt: TGTGCCAGTAGTCCCCGTCGACAGACGAACACCGGGGAGCTGTTTTTT

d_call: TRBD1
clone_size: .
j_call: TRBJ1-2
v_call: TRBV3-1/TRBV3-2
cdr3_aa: CASSQDDRVRGYTF
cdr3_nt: TGTGCCAGCAGCCAAGACGACAGGGTACGGGGCTACACCTTC

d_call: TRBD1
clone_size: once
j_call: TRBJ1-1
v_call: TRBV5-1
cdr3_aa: CASSLSPNRGRSEAFF
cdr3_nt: TGCGCCAGCAGCTTGTCCCCAAACAGGGGGCGTTCTGAAGCTTTCTTT

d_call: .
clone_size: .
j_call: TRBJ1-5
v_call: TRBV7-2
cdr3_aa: CASSLDPGLSNQPQHF
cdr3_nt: TGTGCCAGCAGCTTAGACCCAGGTTTGAGCAATCAGCCCCAGCATTTT

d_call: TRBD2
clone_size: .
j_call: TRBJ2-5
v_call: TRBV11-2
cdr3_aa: CASSPGMGVLGGETQYF
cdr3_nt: TGTGCCAGCAGTCCTGGGATGGGGGTATTGGGAGGGGAGACCCAGTACTTC

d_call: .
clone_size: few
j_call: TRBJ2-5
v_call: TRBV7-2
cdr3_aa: CASSSSYLQETQYF
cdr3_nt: TGTGCCAGCAGCTCCTCCTACCTCCAAGAGACCCAGTACTTC

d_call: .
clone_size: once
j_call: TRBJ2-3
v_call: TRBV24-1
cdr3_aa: CATSDSGSTDTQYF
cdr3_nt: TGTGCCACCAGTGACTCCGGGAGCACAGATACGCAGTATTTT

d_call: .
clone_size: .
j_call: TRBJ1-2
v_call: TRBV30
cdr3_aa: CAWSNPGRGYTF
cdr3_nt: TGTGCCTGGAGTAACCCCGGTCGTGGCTACACCTTC

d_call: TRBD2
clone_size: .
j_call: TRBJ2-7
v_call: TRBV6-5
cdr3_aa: CASSYSASGRGEQYF
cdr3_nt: TGTGCCAGCAGTTACTCGGCGTCAGGGAGGGGCGAGCAGTACTTC

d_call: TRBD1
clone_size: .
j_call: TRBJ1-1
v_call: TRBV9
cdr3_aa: CASSRGTGGTEAFF
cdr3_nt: TGTGCCAGCAGCCGTGGGACAGGTGGTACTGAAGCTTTCTTT

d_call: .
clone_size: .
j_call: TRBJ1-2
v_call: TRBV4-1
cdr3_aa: CASSGGGEDYGYTF
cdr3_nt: TGCGCCAGCAGCGGGGGGGGCGAAGACTATGGCTACACCTTC